This is a list of T cell receptor beta chains from one sample in a study of OX40 agonist ivuxolimab in advanced cancers. Data came from immunoSEQ multiplex PCR; TCRdb stores just in-frame clones and leaves some out. The table lists approximately 60,000 clones, approximately 85% of them singletons, with around 9.8% in the top ten. Source: CD4+ or CD8+ T cells sorted from blood, taken in a trial of the OX40 agonist ivuxolimab. The receptors come from an adult with an advanced solid tumor such as melanoma, head and neck, liver or kidney cancer. Both conserved end residues are part of each CDR3. A D gene is named only where the DNA matches it firmly. The size field is filled for only some rows; it gives once, few, many or a size class.

CDR3aa: CASSNTGTGPRQPQHF
CDR3nt: TGTGCCAGCAGCAACACCGGGACAGGGCCTCGGCAGCCCCAGCATTTT
abundance: few
d_gene: TRBD1
j_gene: TRBJ1-5
v_gene: TRBV2
len: 16

CDR3aa: CASSFETGLNEQFF
CDR3nt: TGTGCCAGCAGTTTTGAGACAGGGTTGAATGAGCAGTTCTTC
abundance: -
d_gene: TRBD1
j_gene: TRBJ2-1
v_gene: TRBV27
len: 14

CDR3aa: CATSRADWETQYF
CDR3nt: TGTGCCACCAGCAGAGCGGATTGGGAGACCCAGTACTTC
abundance: -
d_gene: -
j_gene: TRBJ2-5
v_gene: TRBV15
len: 13

CDR3aa: CASSREGTAGNTIYF
CDR3nt: TGTGCCAGCAGTCGGGAGGGAACGGCTGGAAACACCATATATTTT
abundance: -
d_gene: -
j_gene: TRBJ1-3
v_gene: TRBV27
len: 15

CDR3aa: CASSEGLAGVYNEQFF
CDR3nt: TGCGCCAGCAGTGAGGGACTAGCGGGGGTCTACAATGAGCAGTTCTTC
abundance: -
d_gene: TRBD2
j_gene: TRBJ2-1
v_gene: TRBV10-1
len: 16

CDR3aa: CASSPGQVSWGEKLFF
CDR3nt: TGCGCCAGCAGCCCGGGACAGGTCTCTTGGGGTGAAAAACTGTTTTTT
abundance: few
d_gene: TRBD1
j_gene: TRBJ1-4
v_gene: TRBV5-1
len: 16

CDR3aa: CASSFRLAGGPSEETQYF
CDR3nt: TGTGCCAGCAGCTTCCGACTAGCGGGAGGGCCTAGTGAAGAGACCCAGTACTTC
abundance: -
d_gene: TRBD2
j_gene: TRBJ2-5
v_gene: TRBV11-2
len: 18

CDR3aa: CASSITGNEQYF
CDR3nt: TGTGCCAGTAGTATAACGGGGAACGAGCAGTACTTC
abundance: few
d_gene: -
j_gene: TRBJ2-7
v_gene: TRBV19
len: 12

CDR3aa: CASSRIAGVLYEQYF
CDR3nt: TGTGCCAGCAGCCGAATAGCGGGAGTTCTCTACGAGCAGTACTTC
abundance: -
d_gene: TRBD2
j_gene: TRBJ2-7
v_gene: TRBV7-2
len: 15

CDR3aa: CASSLVSTDSSGNTIYF
CDR3nt: TGTGCCAGCAGCTTAGTTTCCACGGACAGCTCTGGAAACACCATATATTTT
abundance: -
d_gene: -
j_gene: TRBJ1-3
v_gene: TRBV7-2
len: 17